A single T cell receptor beta chain is shown here with its context. Profiling relied on immunoSEQ multiplex PCR, and the TCRdb table lists in-frame clones only, not all of them. The data contain 90,000 to 100,000 clones, roughly 90% of them singletons. These data originate in a study of T cell changes during pregnancy in multiple sclerosis. The V segment lost 0 bases and the J segment 3 bases; nucleotides outside the gene matches: 8. This CDR3 is 18 amino acids long. The chain carries TRBV23-1 and TRBJ2-5, with TRBD2 matching 12 bases. TRBV23-1 is recorded as an ORF, its role being uncertain. Sequenced material: peripheral blood, taken in the first trimester of pregnancy. This TCR derives from a female donor with multiple sclerosis, enrolled in a pregnancy study. CDR3 sequence reads: CASSQSASGRASKETQYF. The CDR3, as DNA: TGCGCCAGCAGTCAATCGGCTAGCGGGAGGGCGAGTAAAGAGACCCAGTACTTC.